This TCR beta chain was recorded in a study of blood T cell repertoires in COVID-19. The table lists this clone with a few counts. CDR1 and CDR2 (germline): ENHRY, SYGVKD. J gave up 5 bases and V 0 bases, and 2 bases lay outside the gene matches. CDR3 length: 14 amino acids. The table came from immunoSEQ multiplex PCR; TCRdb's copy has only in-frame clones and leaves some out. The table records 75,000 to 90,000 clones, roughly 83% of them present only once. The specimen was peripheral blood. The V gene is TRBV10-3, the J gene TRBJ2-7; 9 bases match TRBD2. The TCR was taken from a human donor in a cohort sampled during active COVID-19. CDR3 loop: CAISESSGSNEQYF. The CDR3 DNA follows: TGTGCCATCAGTGAGTCTAGCGGGAGCAACGAGCAGTACTTC.